This TCR beta chain originates from a study of blood T cell repertoires in COVID-19. The CDR3 runs 14 residues. V gave up 4 bases and J gave up 3 bases, with 15 bases separating them. Germline V lookup: CDR1 GTSNPN, CDR2 SVGIG (reference sequence). This table comes from immunoSEQ multiplex PCR, and its TCRdb copy is limited to in-frame clones, with some not included. This table holds 200,000 or so clones, around 80% found once. The gene calls are TRBV30 and TRBJ1-2; tentative D call: TRBD1 (6 bases). The receptor comes from an older woman who had recovered from COVID-19. Sequencing input: peripheral blood. CDR3 DNA sequence: TGTGCCTGGACCTATACAGGGTTAGACTATGGCTACACCTTC. It translates to CAWTYTGLDYGYTF.